One sample yielded the 14 T cell receptor beta chains listed below, sequenced in a study of blood T cell repertoires in COVID-19. Clones were read by immunoSEQ multiplex PCR, and TCRdb kept only the in-frame ones, dropping some. The table records about 78,000 clones, about nine tenths of them present only once. The sequencing input was peripheral blood. Source of these receptors: a man aged 45-60 years with active or convalescent COVID-19.

V gene TRBV6-6 combines with J gene TRBJ1-5; the D gene is possibly TRBD1 (5 bases). The V end was cut by 7 bases, the J end by 1 base, with 11 bases between. Germline V gene sequence: CDR1 MNHNY, CDR2 SVGAGI (reference sequence). CDR3 length: 14 residues. This CDR3 reads CASTGSPSNQPQHF. The CDR3 bases are TGTGCCAGCACAGGGTCACCGAGCAATCAGCCCCAGCATTTT.

The gene calls are TRBV21-1 and TRBJ2-7; the D call TRBD1 from the table was never checked on the DNA. TRBV21-1 counts as a pseudogene. The CDR3 is 16 residues long. CDR3 in amino acids: CASSEGVDRLLYEQYV. The DNA for the CDR3 is TGTGCCAGCAGCGAAGGGGTGGACAGGCTCCTCTACGAGCAGTACGTC.

The chain is built from TRBV5-6 and TRBJ2-3; D not resolved. Trimming left V 4 bases short and J 6 bases short, with 6 bases between. Germline CDR1 reads SGHDT; CDR2 reads YYEEEE. The CDR3 length is 11 residues. The DNA for the CDR3 is TGTGCCAGCAGCGCGGAGGATACGCAGTATTTT. It encodes CASSAEDTQYF.

The gene calls are TRBV5-1 and TRBJ2-3, with TRBD1 matching over 10 bases. With 4 bases clipped from V and 4 bases from J, the junction kept 6 bases outside the gene matches. This CDR3 region has 15 residues. CDR1 is SGHRS and CDR2 is YFSETQ in the germline V gene. The CDR3 DNA reads TGCGCCAGCAGCAGGACAGGGGGGGAAGCAGATACGCAGTATTTT. It yields the protein CASSRTGGEADTQYF.

The chain is built from TRBV6-1 and TRBJ2-1; TRBD2 agrees at 10 bases. There are 15 residues in the CDR3. With 3 bases clipped from V and 10 bases from J, the junction kept 9 bases outside the gene matches. Germline V gene data show CDR1 as MNHNS and CDR2 as SASEGT. For the CDR3, the DNA is TGTGCCAGCAGTGAGAGGCTAGCGGGGGCCGGGGAGCAGTTCTTC. This codes for CASSERLAGAGEQFF.

The rearrangement uses TRBV6-5 and TRBJ1-6; D may be TRBD1 (5 bases). The germline V gene encodes CDR1 MNHEY and CDR2 SVGAGI. Trimming stripped 2 bases from V and 14 bases from J, with 13 bases between. CDR3 length: 13 residues. The CDR3 loop reads CASSYAPGGTLHF. DNA of the CDR3: TGTGCCAGCAGTTACGCCCCGGGGGGGACCCTCCACTTT.

The rearrangement joins TRBV16 to TRBJ2-1; 12 positions agree with TRBD2. Germline V lookup: CDR1 KGHSY, CDR2 FQNENV. CDR3 length: 17 amino acids. V dropped 1 base and J dropped 8; count of bases not matched to a gene: 9. In nucleotides, the CDR3 is TGTGCCAGCAGCCAATTTGGCGGGACTAGCGGGCTGTATGAGCAGTTCTTC. This sequence encodes CASSQFGGTSGLYEQFF.

The V gene is TRBV9, the J gene TRBJ2-1; D is possibly TRBD2 (6 bases). The CDR3 extends over 16 amino acids. Trimming left V 1 base short and J 0 bases short, with 11 bases between. Germline CDR1 is SGDLS and CDR2 is YYNGEE. This CDR3 is CASSVRAGSSYNEQFF. In nucleotides, the CDR3 is TGTGCCAGCAGCGTACGGGCGGGAAGCTCCTACAATGAGCAGTTCTTC.

V usage is TRBV29-1 and J usage is TRBJ2-6, with D tentatively TRBD1 (5 bases). Germline CDR1 reads SQVTM; CDR2 reads ANQGSEA. This CDR3 comprises 16 residues. V shed 0 bases and J shed 0 bases, with 9 bases lying between them. CDR3 sequence (DNA): TGCAGCGTTGAAGATAGGGGCGGCTCTGGGGCCAACGTCCTGACTTTC. Amino acids: CSVEDRGGSGANVLTF.

The V call is TRBV3-1 (or the pseudogene TRBV3-2), the J call TRBJ1-1, with a weak D call TRBD1 (6 bases). In germline, CDR1 is LGHDT, CDR2 YNNKEL (reference sequence). The CDR3 runs to 13 residues. Trimming cost V 1 base and J 3 bases, with 6 bases left between them. DNA for the CDR3: TGTGCCAGCAGCCAAGCAGGGGACACTGAAGCTTTCTTT. This sequence encodes CASSQAGDTEAFF.

The V gene is TRBV7-6, the J gene TRBJ2-3; D not certain. V lost 0 bases and J 0 bases, leaving 7 bases between the germline ends. Germline V gives CDR1 SGHVS, CDR2 FNYEAQ. This CDR3 is built from 15 residues. The CDR3: CASSLAAVSTDTQYF. The CDR3 DNA reads as TGTGCCAGCAGCTTAGCGGCTGTTAGCACAGATACGCAGTATTTT. Filled out from reference TRBV7-6 and TRBJ2-3, the complete variable domain reads GAGVSQSPRYKVTKRGQDVALRCDPISGHVSLYWYRQALGQGPEFLTYFNYEAQQDKSGLPNDRFSAERPEGSISTLTIQRTEQRDSAMYRCASSLAAVSTDTQYFGPGTRLTVL.

The chain employs TRBV24-1 and TRBJ1-1; D gene ambiguous. This CDR3 has 13 amino acids. The germline V gene encodes CDR1 KGHDR and CDR2 SFDVKD. V was pared by 7 bases and J by 1 base, with 9 bases between. The CDR3 DNA follows: TGTGCCACCAGGATGAGAGGGAACACTGAAGCTTTCTTT. Amino acid sequence: CATRMRGNTEAFF.

The J gene is TRBJ1-5, the V gene TRBV10-1; unclear D gene. CDR1 WNHNN and CDR2 SYGVQD come from the germline V gene (reference sequence). The V and J ends lost 9 bases and 0 bases respectively, with 21 bases between them. The CDR3 runs 17 residues. The CDR3, as DNA: TGCGCCAGTAGCCCCGGGTCGGCCACGGATAGCAATCAGCCCCAGCATTTT. Its protein product is CASSPGSATDSNQPQHF.

This sequence joins TRBV7-9 and TRBJ1-6, with D possibly matching TRBD1 (5 bases). The CDR3 spans 15 residues. V shed 1 base and J shed 5 bases, with 9 bases lying between them. The V gene's germline CDR1 is SEHNR and CDR2 FQNEAQ (reference sequence). The CDR3 reads CASSLGQTDNSPLHF. The CDR3 bases are TGTGCCAGCAGCTTAGGACAGACGGATAATTCACCCCTCCACTTT.